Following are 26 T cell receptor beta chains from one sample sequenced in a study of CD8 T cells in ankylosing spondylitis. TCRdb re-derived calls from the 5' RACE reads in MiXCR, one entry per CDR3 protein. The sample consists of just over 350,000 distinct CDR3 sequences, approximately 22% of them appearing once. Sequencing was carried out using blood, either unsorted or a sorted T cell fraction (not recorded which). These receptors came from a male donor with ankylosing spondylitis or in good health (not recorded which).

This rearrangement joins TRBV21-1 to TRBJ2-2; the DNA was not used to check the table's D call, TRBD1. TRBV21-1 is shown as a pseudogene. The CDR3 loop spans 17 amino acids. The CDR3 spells CASSKWVTGGNTGELFF. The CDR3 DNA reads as TGTGCCAGCAGCAAATGGGTCACAGGGGGCAATACCGGGGAGCTGTTTTTT.

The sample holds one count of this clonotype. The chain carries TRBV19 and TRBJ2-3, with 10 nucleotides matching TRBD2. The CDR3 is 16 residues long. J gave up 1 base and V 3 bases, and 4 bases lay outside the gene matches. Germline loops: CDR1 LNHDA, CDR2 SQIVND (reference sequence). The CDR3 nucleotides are TGTGCCAGTAGTATTACGGGGACTAGCGGCACAGATACGCAGTATTTT. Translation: CASSITGTSGTDTQYF.

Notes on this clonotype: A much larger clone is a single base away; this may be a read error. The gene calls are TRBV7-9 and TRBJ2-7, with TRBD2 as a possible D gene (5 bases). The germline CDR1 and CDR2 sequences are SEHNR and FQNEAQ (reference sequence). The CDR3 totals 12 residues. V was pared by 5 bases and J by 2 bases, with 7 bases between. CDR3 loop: CASSHGTYEQYF. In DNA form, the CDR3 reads TGTGCCAGCAGCCACGGGACCTACGAGCAGTACTTC.

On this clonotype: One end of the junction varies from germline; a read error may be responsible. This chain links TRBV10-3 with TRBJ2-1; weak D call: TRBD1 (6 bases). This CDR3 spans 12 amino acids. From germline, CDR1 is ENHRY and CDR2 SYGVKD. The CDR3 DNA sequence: TGTGCCTTCAGGGGCTCCTACAATGAGCAGTTCTTC. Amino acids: CAFRGSYNEQFF.

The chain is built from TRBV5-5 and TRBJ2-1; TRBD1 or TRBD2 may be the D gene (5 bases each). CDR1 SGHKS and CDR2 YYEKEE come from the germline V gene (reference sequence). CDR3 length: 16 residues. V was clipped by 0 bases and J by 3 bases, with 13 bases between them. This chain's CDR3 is CASSLVPGTGYNEQFF. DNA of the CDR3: TGTGCCAGCAGCTTGGTCCCAGGGACGGGCTACAATGAGCAGTTCTTC.

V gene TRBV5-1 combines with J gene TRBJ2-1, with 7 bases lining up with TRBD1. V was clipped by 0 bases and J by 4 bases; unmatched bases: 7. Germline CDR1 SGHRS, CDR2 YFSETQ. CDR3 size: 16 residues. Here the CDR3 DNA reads TGCGCCAGCAGCTTGGGATGGCAGGGGGTTTACAATGAGCAGTTCTTC. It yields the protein CASSLGWQGVYNEQFF.

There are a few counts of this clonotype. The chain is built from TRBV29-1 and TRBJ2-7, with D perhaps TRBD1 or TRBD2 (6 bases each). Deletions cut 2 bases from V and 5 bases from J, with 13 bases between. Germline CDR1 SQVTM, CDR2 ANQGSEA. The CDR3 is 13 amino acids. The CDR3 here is CSVERGAGDEQYF. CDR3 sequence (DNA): TGCAGCGTTGAAAGGGGGGCTGGCGACGAGCAGTACTTC.

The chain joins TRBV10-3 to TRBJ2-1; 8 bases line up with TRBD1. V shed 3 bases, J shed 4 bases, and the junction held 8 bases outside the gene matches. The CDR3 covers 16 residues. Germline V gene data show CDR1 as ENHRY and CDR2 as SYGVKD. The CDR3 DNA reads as TGTGCCATCAGTGATCTGGGGACAGGACTTTACAATGAGCAGTTCTTC. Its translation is CAISDLGTGLYNEQFF.

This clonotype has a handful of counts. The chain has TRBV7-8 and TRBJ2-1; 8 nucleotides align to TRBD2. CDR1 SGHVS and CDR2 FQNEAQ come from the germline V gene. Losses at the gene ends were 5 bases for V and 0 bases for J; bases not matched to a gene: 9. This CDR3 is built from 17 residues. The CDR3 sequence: CASSPQRGTSSYNEQFF. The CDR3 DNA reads TGTGCCAGCAGCCCCCAGCGGGGGACAAGCTCCTACAATGAGCAGTTCTTC.

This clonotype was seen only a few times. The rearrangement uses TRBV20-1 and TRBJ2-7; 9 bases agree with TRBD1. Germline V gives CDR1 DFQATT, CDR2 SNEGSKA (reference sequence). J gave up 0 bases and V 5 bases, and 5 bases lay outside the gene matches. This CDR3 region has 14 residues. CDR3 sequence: CSAYDRGVSYEQYF. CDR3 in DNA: TGCAGTGCTTACGACAGGGGGGTCTCCTACGAGCAGTACTTC.

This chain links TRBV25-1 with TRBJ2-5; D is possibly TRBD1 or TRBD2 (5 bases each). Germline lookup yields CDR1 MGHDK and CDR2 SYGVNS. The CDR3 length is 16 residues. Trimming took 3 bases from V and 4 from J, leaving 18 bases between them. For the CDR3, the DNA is TGTGCCAGCAGTGAGGTAATGAGTCCGGGGCGAGAGACCCAGTACTTC. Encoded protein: CASSEVMSPGRETQYF.

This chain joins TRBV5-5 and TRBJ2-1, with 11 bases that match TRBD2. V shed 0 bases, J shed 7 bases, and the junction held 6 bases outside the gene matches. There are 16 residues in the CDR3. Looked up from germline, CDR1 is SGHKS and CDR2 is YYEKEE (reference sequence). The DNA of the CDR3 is TGTGCCAGCAGCTTGGTAGTCGGACTAGCGGGTAATGAGCAGTTCTTC. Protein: CASSLVVGLAGNEQFF.

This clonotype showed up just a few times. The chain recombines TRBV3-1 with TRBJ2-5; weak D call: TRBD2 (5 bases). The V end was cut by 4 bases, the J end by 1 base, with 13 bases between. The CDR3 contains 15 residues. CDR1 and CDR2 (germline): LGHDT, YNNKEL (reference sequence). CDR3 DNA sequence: TGTGCCAGCAGCCGTTGGACTGGTAGCCAAGAGACCCAGTACTTC. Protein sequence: CASSRWTGSQETQYF.

Here the CDR3 reads CASSQEPGLNYEQYF. DNA for the CDR3: TGCGCCAGCAGCCAAGAGCCTGGACTGAACTACGAGCAGTACTTC. This sequence joins TRBV4-1 and TRBJ2-7; D may be TRBD2 (5 bases). Germline CDR1 reads MGHRA; CDR2 reads YSYEKL. The V gene lost 0 bases and the J gene lost 3 bases, with 12 bases spanning the gap. The CDR3 extends over 15 amino acids.

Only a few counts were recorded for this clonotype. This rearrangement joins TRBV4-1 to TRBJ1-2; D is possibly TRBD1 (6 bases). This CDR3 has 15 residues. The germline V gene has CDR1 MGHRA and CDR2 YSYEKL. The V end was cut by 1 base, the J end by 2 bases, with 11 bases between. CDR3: CASSQVSGTNYGYTF. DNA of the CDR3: TGCGCCAGCAGCCAAGTGTCAGGGACAAACTATGGCTACACCTTC.

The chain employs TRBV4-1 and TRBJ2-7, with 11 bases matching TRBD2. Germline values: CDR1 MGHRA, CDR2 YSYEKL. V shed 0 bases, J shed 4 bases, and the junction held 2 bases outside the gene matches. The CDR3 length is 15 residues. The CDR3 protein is CASSQDWTSGYEQYF. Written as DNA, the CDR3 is TGCGCCAGCAGCCAAGATTGGACTAGCGGGTACGAGCAGTACTTC.

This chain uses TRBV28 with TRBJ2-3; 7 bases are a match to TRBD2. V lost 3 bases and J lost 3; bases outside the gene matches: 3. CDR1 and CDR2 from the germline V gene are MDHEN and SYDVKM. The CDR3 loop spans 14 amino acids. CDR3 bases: TGTGCCAGCAGTTTCGCTAGCGGAACAGATACGCAGTATTTT. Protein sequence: CASSFASGTDTQYF.

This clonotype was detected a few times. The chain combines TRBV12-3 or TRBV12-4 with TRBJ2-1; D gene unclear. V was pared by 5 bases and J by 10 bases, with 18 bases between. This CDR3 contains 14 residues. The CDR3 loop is CASSNATHGPEQFF. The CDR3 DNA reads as TGTGCCAGCAGTAATGCTACCCACGGGCCGGAGCAGTTCTTC.

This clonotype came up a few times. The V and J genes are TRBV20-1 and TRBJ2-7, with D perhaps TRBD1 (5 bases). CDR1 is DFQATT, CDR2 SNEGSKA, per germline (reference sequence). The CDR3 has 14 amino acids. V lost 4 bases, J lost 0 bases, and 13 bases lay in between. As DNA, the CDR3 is TGCAGTGCTAAGACAGACCTTTCCTCCTACGAGCAGTACTTC. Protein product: CSAKTDLSSYEQYF.

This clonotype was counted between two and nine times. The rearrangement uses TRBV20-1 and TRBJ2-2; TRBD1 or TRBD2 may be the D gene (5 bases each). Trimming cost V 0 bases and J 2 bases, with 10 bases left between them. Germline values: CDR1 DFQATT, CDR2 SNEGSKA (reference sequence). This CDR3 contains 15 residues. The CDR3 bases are TGCAGTGCTAGAGATACCGGGGACAACACCGGGGAGCTGTTTTTT. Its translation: CSARDTGDNTGELFF.

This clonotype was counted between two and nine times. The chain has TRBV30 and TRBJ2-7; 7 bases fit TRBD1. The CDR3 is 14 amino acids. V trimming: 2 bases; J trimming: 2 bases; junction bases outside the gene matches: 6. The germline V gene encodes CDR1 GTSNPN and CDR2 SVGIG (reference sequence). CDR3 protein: CAWSRDSETYEQYF. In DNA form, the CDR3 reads TGTGCCTGGAGTAGGGACAGTGAGACCTACGAGCAGTACTTC.

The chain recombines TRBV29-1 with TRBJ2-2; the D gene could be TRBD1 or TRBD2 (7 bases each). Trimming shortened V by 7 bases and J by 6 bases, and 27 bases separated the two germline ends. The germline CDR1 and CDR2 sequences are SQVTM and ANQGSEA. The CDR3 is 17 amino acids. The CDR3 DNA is TGCAGCGCTTCCGAGGGGGGAGGGGGCGACTGGGCCGGGGAGCTGTTTTTT. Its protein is CSASEGGGGDWAGELFF.

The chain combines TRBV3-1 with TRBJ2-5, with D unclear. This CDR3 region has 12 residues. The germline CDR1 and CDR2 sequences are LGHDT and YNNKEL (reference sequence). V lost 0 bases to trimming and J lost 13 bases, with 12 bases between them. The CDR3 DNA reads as TGTGCCAGCAGCCAAGATGTAGTGAGTCCGTACTTC. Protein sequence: CASSQDVVSPYF.

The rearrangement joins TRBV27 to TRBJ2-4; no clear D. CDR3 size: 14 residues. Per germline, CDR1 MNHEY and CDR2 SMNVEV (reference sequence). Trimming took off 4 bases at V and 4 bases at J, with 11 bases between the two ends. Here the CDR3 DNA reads TGTGCCAGCAGTTCGTGGCAGCTAAAAAACATTCAGTACTTC. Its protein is CASSSWQLKNIQYF.

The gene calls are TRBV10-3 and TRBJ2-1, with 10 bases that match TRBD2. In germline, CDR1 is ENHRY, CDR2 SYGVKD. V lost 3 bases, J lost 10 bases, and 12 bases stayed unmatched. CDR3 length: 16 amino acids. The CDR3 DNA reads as TGTGCCATCAGTGACATCGAAAGCGGGGGGGCGGAGGAGCAGTTCTTC. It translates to CAISDIESGGAEEQFF.

CDR3 sequence (DNA): TGCGCCAGCAGCCAAGTCCCGGCCGCCTACACAGATACGCAGTATTTT. As protein: CASSQVPAAYTDTQYF. The chain recombines TRBV4-1 with TRBJ2-3; D gene unclear. V shed 1 base and J shed 2 bases, with 13 bases lying between them. Germline CDR1 is MGHRA and CDR2 is YSYEKL. The length of the CDR3 is 16 residues.